This T cell receptor (beta chain) came from a study of cytomegalovirus exposure and HLA in healthy donors. Study conclusions and caveats: Researchers catalogued about 150 TCR beta chains as cytomegalovirus-associated. A few chains linked to CMV were shown in vitro to be specific for CMV antigens. Common viral pathogens seemed to be connected with several of the most significant clusters, according to a later analysis. In a later analysis, V- and J-gene trimming of beta chains associated with a DCLRE1C missense variant, replicated independently.

On this clone itself: Its target is not known.

This PCR relied on a set of 60 Vbeta primers and 13 Jbeta primers. TCRdb's table, derived via immunoSEQ multiplex PCR, lists solely in-frame clones and lacks some. This table holds 33,000 or so clones, roughly 90% found once. J lost 4 bases, V lost 3 bases, and 5 bases had no gene match. Germline lookup yields CDR1 SGHTA and CDR2 FQGTGA. CDR3 size: 15 residues. This sequence joins TRBV7-3 and TRBJ2-7, with 11 bases identical to TRBD2. Sequencing was done on a sample of PBMCs. This TCR came from a woman aged 18-29 years in good health and CMV-seronegative. The CDR3, as DNA: TGTGCCAGCAGCTTCAGTGCTAGCGGGAGGTACGAGCAGTACTTC. Its translation: CASSFSASGRYEQYF.